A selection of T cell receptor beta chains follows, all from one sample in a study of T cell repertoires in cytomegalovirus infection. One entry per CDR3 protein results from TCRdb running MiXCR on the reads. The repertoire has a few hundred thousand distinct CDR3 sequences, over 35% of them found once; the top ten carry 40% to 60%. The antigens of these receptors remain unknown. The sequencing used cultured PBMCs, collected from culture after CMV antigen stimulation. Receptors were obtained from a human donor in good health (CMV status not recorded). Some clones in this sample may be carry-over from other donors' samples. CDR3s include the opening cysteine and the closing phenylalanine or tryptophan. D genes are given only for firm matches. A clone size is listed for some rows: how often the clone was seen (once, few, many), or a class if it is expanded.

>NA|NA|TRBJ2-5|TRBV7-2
TGTGCCAGCAGCCGACAGTTTGGGCAAGAGACCCAGTACTTC
CASSRQFGQETQYF
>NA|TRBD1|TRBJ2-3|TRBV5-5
TGTGCCAGCAGCCGCCCTCGGGCGCAGGGGGCAACAGATACGCAGTATTTT
CASSRPRAQGATDTQYF
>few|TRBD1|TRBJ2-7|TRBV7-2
TGTGCAGTCAGGGGGCCAGGGGGCGAGCAGTACTTC
CAVRGPGGEQYF
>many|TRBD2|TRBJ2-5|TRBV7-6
TGTGCCAGCAGCTCTAGTGGGAGGGCAGGTCCCCAAGAGACCCAGTACTTC
CASSSSGRAGPQETQYF
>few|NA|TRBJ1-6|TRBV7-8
TGTGCCAGCAGCGCGCGTAGGGAGAGGAATTCACCCCTCCACTTT
CASSARRERNSPLHF
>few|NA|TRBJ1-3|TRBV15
TGTGCCACCGGATCGGGGGCTGGAAACACCATATATTTT
CATGSGAGNTIYF
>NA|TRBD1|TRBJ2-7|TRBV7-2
TGTGCCAGCAGCTACGGGACAGTTCTCACCTCCTACGAGCAGTACTTC
CASSYGTVLTSYEQYF
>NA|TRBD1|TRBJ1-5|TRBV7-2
TGTGCCAGCAGTCAACGGGACAGCGGAAATCAGCCCCAGCATTTT
CASSQRDSGNQPQHF
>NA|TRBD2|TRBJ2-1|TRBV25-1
TGTGCCAGCAGCACTAGCGTGGGAGGGGATGAGCAGTTCTTC
CASSTSVGGDEQFF
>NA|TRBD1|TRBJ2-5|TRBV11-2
TGTGCCAGCAGCTTCGACAGGGTCCAAGAGACCCAGTACTTC
CASSFDRVQETQYF
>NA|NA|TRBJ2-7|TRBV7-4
TGTGCCAGCAGCTTACCGAGGGGGAAGAGCTCCTACGAGCAGTACTTC
CASSLPRGKSSYEQYF
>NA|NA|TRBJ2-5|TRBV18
TGTGCCAGCTCAGAGACGGGAGTAGAGACCCAGTACTTC
CASSETGVETQYF
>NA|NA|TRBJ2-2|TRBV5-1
TGCGCCAGCAGCTTCTGGGGGAAGAACACCGGGGAGCTGTTTTTT
CASSFWGKNTGELFF
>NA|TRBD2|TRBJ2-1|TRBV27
TGTGCCAGCACGGGCGGGAGAGTCGGGCATGAGCAGTTCTTC
CASTGGRVGHEQFF
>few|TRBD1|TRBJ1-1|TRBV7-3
TGTGCCAGCAACCCGTATGGACAGGTACGAGCTGAAGCTTTCTTT
CASNPYGQVRAEAFF
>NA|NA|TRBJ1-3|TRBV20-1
TGCAGTGCTAGAGATTACGGGGCCGCCTCTGGAAACACCATATATTTT
CSARDYGAASGNTIYF